This entry features one T cell receptor beta chain sequence. Method: immunoSEQ multiplex PCR; TCRdb's copy keeps in-frame clones and lacks some. The sample holds around 130,000 clones, about 96% seen once. The sample comes from a study of T cell changes during pregnancy in multiple sclerosis. The V gene end was trimmed by 6 bases and the J gene end by 3 bases; junction bases not matched to a gene: 12. Germline V gene sequence: CDR1 MDHEN, CDR2 SYDVKM. The CDR3 covers 16 residues. The source was peripheral blood, collected after pregnancy. The sequence was collected from a female donor with multiple sclerosis, enrolled in a pregnancy study. The rearrangement joins TRBV28 to TRBJ2-7; 9 bases map to TRBD1. The CDR3 loop is CASRYSGTGSSYEQYF. CDR3 nucleotides: TGTGCCAGCAGATATTCCGGGACAGGGTCGAGCTACGAGCAGTACTTC.